The subject of this entry is one T cell receptor (beta chain). There is no known antigen for this receptor. Nothing much larger sits one base from this clone, and base qualities are not available. TCR cDNA was made using 5'RACE template switching, a step that added a universal primer site and unique molecular identifiers. cDNA synthesis was primed from both the TCR alpha and TCR beta constant segments. Library amplification used two PCR steps, and the second PCR step added sample barcodes and sequencing adapters. Sequencing of libraries was performed on Illumina HiSeq 2500 (2x100 bp) or NovaSeq (2x150 bp). The study's processing was this. Reads were demultiplexed and collapsed into UMI consensus sequences with MIGEC, and V(D)J alignment was performed with MiXCR. Using edgeR on replicate PBMC samples, clonotypes were called vaccine-responding if FDR was below 0.01 and the log2 fold change was above 5 up to day 15. Each bulk clonotype received a CD4 or CD8 identity based on whether the sequenced CD4 or CD8 repertoire contained that clonotype at higher abundance. TCRdb itself trimmed the public reads at Q25 with fastp, ran MiXCR and retained productive beta chains. Each record represents a unique CDR3 protein, reported with the most common genes and DNA among its rows. Here the V and J calls rest on TCRdb's processing, not on the authors' analysis. The table for this sample lists about 73,000 distinct CDR3 sequences; roughly 7.7% of them were counted only once. The top ten clones comprise around 45% of the sample.

This sample was included in a study of T cells after yellow fever vaccination (dated by TCRdb to the late 2010s). Context from the whole study: The SMART-Seq v4 Ultra Low Input RNA kit was used to prepare libraries from fractions with low cell numbers. To follow T-cell clones before and after both primary and booster YFV17D yellow fever vaccination, bulk TCR alpha and beta repertoires underwent longitudinal sequencing. Two healthy male donors made up the cohort, one aged 18 to 29 years and the other aged 30 to 40 years. Blood samples were taken at several timepoints before and after primary and secondary immunization, and bulk PBMC replicates and cell subsets were isolated.

The CDR3 holds 14 amino acids from the cysteine to the phenylalanine. Left in the record is the CDR3 DNA by itself, 42 bases read in frame from the first base. CDR1 and CDR2 were assigned from the germline V gene as SGHAT and FQNNGV. Trimming takes 3 bases off V and 7 bases off J; junction bases not matched to a gene: 5. On the study overall, not on this receptor specifically: After the booster, most of the clones that had expanded following primary vaccination were detected again (almost 98% of CD4 and around 90% of CD8), which suggests that memory was broadly maintained. Compared with the primary T-cell response, the secondary T-cell response was weaker but faster, peaking on day 5 rather than day 15. Because abundant contaminating clonotypes from the bulk population could be contained in FACS-sorted repertoires, computational filtering was required. A small share of clonotypes was detected in both CD4 and CD8 compartments, with the overlap likely arising from convergent recombination. Only two donors were included in the study, so the extent to which the findings can be generalized is limited.

Read against the paper, the sample's treatment or condition label means: live attenuated yellow fever vaccine strain. A standard Ficoll-Paque protocol was used to isolate PBMCs from peripheral blood. Dynabeads CD4 and CD8 positive selection kits were used to isolate CD4 and CD8 T-cell fractions. TriZol was used to extract RNA from bulk PBMCs, CD4 and CD8 fractions, and dextramer-positive and dextramer-negative fractions. The input for sequencing was CD8+ T cells sorted from PBMCs, taken on the day of the yellow fever booster vaccination. This sequence uses TRBV11-2 and TRBJ2-1, and 8 junctional nucleotides match TRBD2. This TCR derives from a man younger than 40 who received the YFV17D yellow fever vaccine. The sequenced DNA: TGTGCCAGCAGCTTTTCCGGGAGGGGGAATGAGCAGTTCTTC. Its protein product is CASSFSGRGNEQFF.